This TCR beta chain was identified during a study of a mutant IDH1 vaccine in newly diagnosed glioma (dated by TCRdb to 2020 to 2023). About the investigation overall: Patients were given eight vaccinations, in weeks 1, 3, 5, 7, 11, 15, 19 and 23, which matched visits V03 through V10. In the chemotherapy-containing groups, vaccination started alongside temozolomide cycles, whereas in patients who had radiotherapy alone it started 4-6 weeks after radiotherapy. Of the 32 patients who were treated, around 62% were male and approximately 38% were female, and the mean age was approximately 40 years. Before enrollment, patients had received standard therapy of radiotherapy alone, temozolomide alone, or radiochemotherapy with temozolomide; most received the combination. Peripheral blood was collected at six visits: V03 (baseline), V05, V07, V10, V12 and V13. Longitudinal TCRB deep sequencing was performed for roughly 27 treated patients wherever samples were available for exploratory analyses.

General findings and caveats noted by the study authors: The authors noted that analyses of patient blood samples could not be reproduced because of sample limitations. Vaccine-induced immune responses across multiple MHC alleles were detected in approximately 94% of patients. Availability determined which PBMC samples were chosen for TCRB deep sequencing. Pseudoprogression appeared unrelated to alterations in the top peripheral T cell clonotypes detected by TCRB sequencing.

Library generation was performed with the immunoSEQ multiplex PCR assay. Rearranged TCR beta chain sequences were amplified using the hsTCRB Kit according to the manufacturer's protocol. TCRB libraries were sequenced on an Illumina MiSeq. The authors' analysis ran thus. The proprietary platform of the kit vendor was used for demultiplexing, trimming and gene mapping. TCRdb carries this immuneACCESS record with in-frame sequences only. Its versions omit some clonotypes, under half of them owing to an unresolved V gene in the studies checked, with the rest unexplained. Clonal size and the V and J genes are those of that table, whereas D and trimming came from the DNA. Present in this sample are tens of thousands of clones, about 70% of which were seen just once. Of the sample, approximately 11% is held by the ten largest clones. Comment on this clone: The antigen it recognizes is unknown. No quality values exist for individual bases; no much larger clone is one base distant.

Read against the paper, the sample's time point label means: week 11, during vaccination. Each vaccine dose, consisting of 300 ug of a 20-mer mutant IDH1 peptide in Montanide, was administered subcutaneously with topical imiquimod. All donors had newly diagnosed IDH1-mutant astrocytomas of WHO grade 3 or 4 that showed loss of nuclear ATRX. The samples were drawn from NOA16, a multicentre, single-arm, open-label phase I trial in Germany that tested a mutant IDH1 peptide vaccine in humans for the first time. Genomic DNA for TCRB sequencing was isolated from EDTA blood with the DNeasy Blood and Tissue Kit. This clonotype was obtained from a man aged 18 to 30 with glioma. Some clones in this sample may be carry-over from other donors' samples. Source: peripheral blood mononuclear cells (PBMCs), taken from a glioma patient whose treatment included an IDH1 peptide vaccine.

The nucleotides are TGCGCCAGCAGTCAGGTACTCCTAGCGGGGCCTTCCTACGAGCAGTACTTC. It translates as CASSQVLLAGPSYEQYF. The chain is made from TRBV23-1 and TRBJ2-7, with TRBD2 identical over 9 junction bases. TRBV23-1 is given ORF status, its function remaining uncertain. Measured from the cysteine to the phenylalanine, the CDR3 is 17 residues long. The CDR3 DNA has 51 bases and is translated from base 1. Here V drops 3 bases and J drops 1 base, and the junction holds 10 bases not matched to any gene.